A single sample is the source of the 20 T cell receptor beta chains below, sequenced in a study of T cell repertoires in cytomegalovirus infection. TCRdb recomputed calls from the reads with MiXCR, one row per CDR3 protein. The data show approximately 76,000 distinct CDR3 sequences, 3.7% seen once. Sequenced sample: PBMCs. The receptors originated from a human donor in good health (CMV status not recorded). Some clones in this sample may be carry-over from other donors' samples.

There are many counts of this clonotype. The chain carries TRBV7-2 and TRBJ2-7; D unclear. The CDR3 spans 14 residues. The V end was cut by 1 base, the J end by 2 bases, with 9 bases between. CDR1 and CDR2 from the germline V gene are SGHTA and FQGNSA. This CDR3 reads CASSLGLATYEQYF. CDR3 DNA: TGTGCCAGCAGCTTAGGGCTGGCTACCTACGAGCAGTACTTC.

This clonotype was found many times. This chain links TRBV11-2 with TRBJ2-6, with D perhaps TRBD2 (6 bases). The CDR3 loop spans 20 amino acids. Germline values: CDR1 SGHAT, CDR2 FQNNGV. Trimming cost V 5 bases and J 0 bases, with 23 bases left between them. The CDR3 coding sequence is TGTGCCAGCAGCCTTTGGGGGAGGCGGAGTCAACTCTCTGGGGCCAACGTCCTGACTTTC. The encoded protein is CASSLWGRRSQLSGANVLTF.

This clonotype was seen at least ten times. The junction and the germline gene differ at one end; a read error may be behind it. The CDR3 DNA reads TGTGCCAGTGGTATAAGGAGGAATCAGCCCCAGCATTTT. It specifies CASGIRRNQPQHF. The V and J genes are TRBV19 and TRBJ1-5; the D is unclear. This CDR3 region has 13 residues. Germline V gives CDR1 LNHDA, CDR2 SQIVND (reference sequence).

This clonotype was observed at least ten times. The chain recombines TRBV20-1 with TRBJ2-7; 14 bases fit TRBD2. Germline trimming cut 2 bases from V and 1 base from J; bases unmatched to any gene: 1. There are 15 residues in the CDR3. Germline V lookup: CDR1 DFQATT, CDR2 SNEGSKA (reference sequence). This CDR3 reads CSARRLAGGSYEQYF. The DNA for the CDR3 is TGCAGTGCTAGACGACTAGCGGGGGGGTCCTACGAGCAGTACTTC.

At least ten counts were recorded for this clonotype. This sequence joins TRBV4-3 and TRBJ1-2, with 8 nucleotides matching TRBD1. The CDR3 contains 15 residues. V was clipped by 2 bases and J by 7 bases; unmatched bases: 9. CDR1 and CDR2 from the germline V gene are LGHNA and YSLEER. The CDR3 sequence is CASSQTSGQGGGYTF. DNA of the CDR3: TGCGCCAGCAGCCAAACCTCAGGACAGGGAGGTGGCTACACCTTC.

This clonotype was observed many times. The chain joins TRBV7-2 to TRBJ2-3; the match to TRBD2 covers 8 bases. Losses at the gene ends were 6 bases for V and 0 bases for J; bases not matched to a gene: 8. This CDR3 has 16 amino acids. The germline gives CDR1 SGHTA, CDR2 FQGNSA. CDR3 protein: CASRVRAGVSTDTQYF. In DNA, the CDR3 is TGTGCCAGCAGAGTCCGAGCGGGGGTCAGCACAGATACGCAGTATTTT.

This clonotype was counted ten times or more. The J gene is TRBJ2-3, the V gene TRBV11-1, with TRBD1 identical over 10 bases. V lost 4 bases to trimming and J lost 1 base; unmatched junction nucleotides: 5. Germline CDR1 reads SGHAT; CDR2 reads FQDESV (reference sequence). The CDR3 is 16 residues long. The DNA for the CDR3 is TGTGCCAGCAGCTCCTACGGGACAGGGGGCACAGATACGCAGTATTTT. The encoded protein is CASSSYGTGGTDTQYF.

This clonotype was observed at least ten times. The genes are TRBV11-1 and TRBJ2-3; D unresolved. V was pared by 6 bases and J by 5 bases, with 6 bases between. Germline loops: CDR1 SGHAT, CDR2 FQDESV (reference sequence). This CDR3 is built from 11 residues. The CDR3 sequence: CASRVGDTQYF. Here the CDR3 DNA reads TGTGCCAGCAGGGTAGGAGATACGCAGTATTTT.

This clonotype was seen at least ten times. V usage is TRBV7-2 and J usage is TRBJ2-7; weak D call: TRBD1 (6 bases). The V and J ends lost 5 bases and 7 bases respectively, with 18 bases between them. The CDR3 loop spans 14 amino acids. Germline V lookup: CDR1 SGHTA, CDR2 FQGNSA. The CDR3: CASSAGDTGSEQYF. CDR3 DNA: TGTGCCAGCAGCGCCGGGGACACGGGTTCGGAGCAGTACTTC.

This clonotype was seen many times. This rearrangement joins TRBV28 to TRBJ1-5; no clear D. The CDR3 has 12 residues. Per germline, CDR1 MDHEN and CDR2 SYDVKM. The ends were cut back, 7 bases at V and 9 bases at J, with 13 bases in the middle. CDR3 residues: CASNWPGWPQHF. The CDR3 DNA follows: TGTGCCAGCAATTGGCCGGGGTGGCCCCAGCATTTT. The entire variable domain, with the rest obtained from reference TRBV28 and TRBJ1-5, is as follows: DVKVTQSSRYLVKRTGEKVFLECVQDMDHENMFWYRQDPGLGLRLIYFSYDVKMKEKGDIPEGYSVSREKKERFSLILESASTNQTSMYLCASNWPGWPQHFGDGTRLSIL.

Ten or more counts support this clonotype. The chain is built from TRBV4-3 and TRBJ2-1; TRBD2 might be the D (5 bases). The CDR3 sequence is 15 residues long. Germline V gene sequence: CDR1 LGHNA, CDR2 YSLEER. Trimming shortened V by 0 bases and J by 4 bases, and 10 bases separated the two germline ends. In DNA, the CDR3 is TGCGCCAGCAGCCAAGATCCAGCGGTGTACAATGAGCAGTTCTTC. Its translation is CASSQDPAVYNEQFF.

There are many counts of this clonotype. J is TRBJ1-2 and V is TRBV6-1; maybe TRBD1 (6 bases). This CDR3 is built from 16 residues. Germline-derived CDR1 and CDR2 are MNHNS and SASEGT. V was pared by 8 bases and J by 1 base, with 20 bases between. CDR3 in amino acids: CASSQGFPSINYGYTF. DNA of the CDR3: TGTGCCAGCTCACAGGGCTTTCCCTCAATTAACTATGGCTACACCTTC.

This clonotype was detected ten times or more. The chain joins TRBV12-3 or TRBV12-4 to TRBJ2-2, with D perhaps matching TRBD1 or TRBD2 (5 bases each). The CDR3 runs to 16 residues. With 10 bases removed from V and 2 bases from J, the gap between germline ends came to 20 bases. CDR3 protein: CATSNGWGINTGELFF. CDR3 nucleotide sequence: TGTGCCACCTCGAATGGTTGGGGGATAAACACCGGGGAGCTGTTTTTT.

This clonotype was found many times. J is TRBJ1-1 and V is TRBV13, with 10 bases lining up with TRBD1. With 6 bases clipped from V and 10 bases from J, the junction kept 8 bases outside the gene matches. The length of the CDR3 is 13 residues. Germline CDR1 PRHDT, CDR2 FYEKMQ (reference sequence). The CDR3 nucleotides read TGTGCCAGCAGTCACGGACAGGGGGGGGGAGCTTTCTTT. This sequence encodes CASSHGQGGGAFF.

This clonotype was seen many times. The V call is TRBV6-1, the J call TRBJ2-7; TRBD1 aligns across 8 bases. Trimming at V came to 1 base and at J to 6 bases, leaving 5 bases not matched to a gene. From germline, CDR1 is MNHNS and CDR2 SASEGT. This CDR3 is built from 14 residues. CDR3: CASSEEGRGPEQYF. The CDR3 nucleotides are TGTGCCAGCAGTGAAGAGGGCAGGGGGCCCGAGCAGTACTTC.

This clonotype was recorded at least ten times. This sequence joins TRBV27 and TRBJ1-6; TRBD1 might be the D (5 bases). This CDR3 comprises 15 residues. V lost 2 bases and J lost 0, with 5 bases in between. The germline gives CDR1 MNHEY, CDR2 SMNVEV (reference sequence). CDR3 in amino acids: CASSLGGSYNSPLHF. DNA for the CDR3: TGTGCCAGCAGTTTAGGGGGCTCCTATAATTCACCCCTCCACTTT.

This clonotype was counted at least ten times. V and J are TRBV6-2 or TRBV6-3 and TRBJ2-7; D unresolved. Germline V gene lookup returns CDR1 MNHEY and CDR2 SVGEGT. Trimming cost V 4 bases and J 3 bases, with 7 bases left between them. CDR3 length equals 12 residues. The CDR3 reads CASSSSNYEQYF. For the CDR3, the DNA is TGTGCCAGCAGTTCCAGTAACTACGAGCAGTACTTC.

This clonotype was observed many times. The CDR3 DNA is TGTGCCAGCAGGGACGGGGGAGTCACAGATACGCAGTATTTT. Translation: CASRDGGVTDTQYF. This sequence joins TRBV2 and TRBJ2-3, with a possible D match to TRBD2 (6 bases). The length of the CDR3 is 14 residues. The germline V gene encodes CDR1 SNHLY and CDR2 FYNNEI. The V end was cut by 6 bases, the J end by 2 bases, with 12 bases between.

This clonotype was seen many times. The gene calls are TRBV28 and TRBJ2-1, with 10 bases lining up with TRBD2. The J segment lost 8 bases and the V segment lost 7 bases, leaving 5 bases of the junction unmatched. The CDR3 sequence is 13 residues long. The germline V gene encodes CDR1 MDHEN and CDR2 SYDVKM. The CDR3 DNA sequence: TGTGCCAGCACCAGCGGGGGGGCCTATGAGCAGTTCTTC. As protein: CASTSGGAYEQFF. Variable domain in full (rest from reference TRBV28 and TRBJ2-1): DVKVTQSSRYLVKRTGEKVFLECVQDMDHENMFWYRQDPGLGLRLIYFSYDVKMKEKGDIPEGYSVSREKKERFSLILESASTNQTSMYLCASTSGGAYEQFFGPGTRLTVL.

This clonotype was seen ten or more times. J is TRBJ1-3 and V is TRBV20-1; unclear D gene. The CDR3 spans 14 residues. Trimming took 2 bases from V and 8 from J, leaving 16 bases between them. The germline gives CDR1 DFQATT, CDR2 SNEGSKA (reference sequence). The DNA for the CDR3 is TGCAGTGCTAGAACCGGACCTCCTAAGGACACCATATATTTT. Translated: CSARTGPPKDTIYF.